The clone carrying this T cell receptor beta chain was seen a handful of times. These data belong to a study of identical twins. Per germline, CDR1 SGHRS and CDR2 YFSETQ. Trimming cost V 0 bases and J 1 base, with 13 bases left between them. This CDR3 comprises 16 residues. It was template switching that added a universal primer site, and there were unique molecular identifiers on the cDNA. TCRdb fed the 5' RACE reads into MiXCR, producing one record per CDR3 protein. Of about 890,000 distinct CDR3 sequences listed, 12% are singletons. This sample was also put to use in a study of yellow fever vaccine responses in identical twins.

The J gene is TRBJ1-1, the V gene TRBV5-1; D gene uncertain. Sequenced input: PBMCs. This clonotype originated in a woman younger than 30 in good health. The CDR3 coding sequence is TGCGCCAGCAGCTTGGATAAGTCGGGGTGGAACACTGAAGCTTTCTTT. The encoded protein is CASSLDKSGWNTEAFF.